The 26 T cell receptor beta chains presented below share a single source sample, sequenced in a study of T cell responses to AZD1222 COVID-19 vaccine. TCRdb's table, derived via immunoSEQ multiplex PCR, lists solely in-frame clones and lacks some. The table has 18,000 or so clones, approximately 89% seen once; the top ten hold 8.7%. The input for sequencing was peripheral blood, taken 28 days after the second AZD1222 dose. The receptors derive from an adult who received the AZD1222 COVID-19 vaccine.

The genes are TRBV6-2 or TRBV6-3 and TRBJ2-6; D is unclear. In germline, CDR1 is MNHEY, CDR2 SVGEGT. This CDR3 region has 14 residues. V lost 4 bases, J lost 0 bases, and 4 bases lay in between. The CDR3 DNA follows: TGTGCCAGCAGTTTGAGCTCTGGGGCCAACGTCCTGACTTTC. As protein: CASSLSSGANVLTF.

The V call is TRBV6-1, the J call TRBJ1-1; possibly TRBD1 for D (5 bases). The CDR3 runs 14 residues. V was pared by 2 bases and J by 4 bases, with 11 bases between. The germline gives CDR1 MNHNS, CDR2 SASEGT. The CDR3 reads CASSERTQVTEAFF. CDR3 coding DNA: TGTGCCAGCAGTGAAAGGACACAGGTCACTGAAGCTTTCTTT.

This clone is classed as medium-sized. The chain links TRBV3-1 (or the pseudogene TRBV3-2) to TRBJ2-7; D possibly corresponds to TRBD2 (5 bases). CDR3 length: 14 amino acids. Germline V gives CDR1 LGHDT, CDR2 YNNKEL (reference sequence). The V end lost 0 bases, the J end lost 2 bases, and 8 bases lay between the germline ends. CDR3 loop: CASSQDPGTYEQYV. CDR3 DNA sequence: TGTGCCAGCAGCCAAGATCCGGGGACCTACGAGCAGTACGTC.

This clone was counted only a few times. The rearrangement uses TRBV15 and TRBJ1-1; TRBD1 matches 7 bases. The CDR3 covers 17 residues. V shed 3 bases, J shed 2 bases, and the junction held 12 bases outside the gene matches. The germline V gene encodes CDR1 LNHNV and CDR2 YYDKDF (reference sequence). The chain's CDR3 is CATSRSFRGTANTEAFF. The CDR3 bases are TGTGCCACCAGCAGGTCCTTTCGGGGGACAGCAAACACTGAAGCTTTCTTT.

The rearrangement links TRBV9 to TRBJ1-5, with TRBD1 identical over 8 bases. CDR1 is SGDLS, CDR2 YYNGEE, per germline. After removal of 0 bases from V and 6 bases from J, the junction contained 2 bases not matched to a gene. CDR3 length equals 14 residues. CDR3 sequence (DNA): TGTGCCAGCAGCGTAGCAGGGGGCTCTCAGCCCCAGCATTTT. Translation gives CASSVAGGSQPQHF.

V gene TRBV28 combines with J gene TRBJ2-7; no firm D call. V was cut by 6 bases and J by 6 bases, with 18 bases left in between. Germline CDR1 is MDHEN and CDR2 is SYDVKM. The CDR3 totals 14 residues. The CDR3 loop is CASRPNRHWGEQYV. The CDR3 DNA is TGTGCCAGCAGGCCTAACCGACACTGGGGCGAGCAGTACGTC.

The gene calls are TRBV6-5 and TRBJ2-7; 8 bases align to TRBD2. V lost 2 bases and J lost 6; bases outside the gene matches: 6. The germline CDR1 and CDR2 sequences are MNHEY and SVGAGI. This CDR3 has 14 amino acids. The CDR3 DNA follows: TGTGCCAGCAGTTACGGGACTAGTAATTCCGAGCAGTACTTC. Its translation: CASSYGTSNSEQYF.

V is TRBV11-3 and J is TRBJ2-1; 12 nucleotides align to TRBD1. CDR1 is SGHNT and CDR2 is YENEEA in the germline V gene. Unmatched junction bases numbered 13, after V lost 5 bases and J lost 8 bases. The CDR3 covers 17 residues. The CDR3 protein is CASSPQSGTGGRDEQFF. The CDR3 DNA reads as TGTGCCAGCAGCCCCCAGTCCGGGACAGGGGGCCGTGATGAGCAGTTCTTC.

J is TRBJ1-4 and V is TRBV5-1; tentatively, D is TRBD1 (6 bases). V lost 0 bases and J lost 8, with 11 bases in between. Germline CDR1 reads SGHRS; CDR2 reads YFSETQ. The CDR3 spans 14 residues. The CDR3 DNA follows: TGCGCCAGCAGCTTGGCAGGGGAACGAGAAAAACTGTTTTTT. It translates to CASSLAGEREKLFF.

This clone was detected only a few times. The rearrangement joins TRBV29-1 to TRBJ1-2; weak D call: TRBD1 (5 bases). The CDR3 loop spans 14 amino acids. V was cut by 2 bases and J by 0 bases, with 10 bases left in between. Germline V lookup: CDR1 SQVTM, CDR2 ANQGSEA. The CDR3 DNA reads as TGCAGCGTTGAACTGGGGCGATCTAACTATGGCTACACCTTC. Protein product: CSVELGRSNYGYTF.

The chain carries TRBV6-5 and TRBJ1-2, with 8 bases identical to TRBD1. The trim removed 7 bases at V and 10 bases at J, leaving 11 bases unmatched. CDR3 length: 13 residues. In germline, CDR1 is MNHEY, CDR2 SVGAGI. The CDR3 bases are TGTGCCAGCAAATTCGAGACAGGGGTCTTCTACACCTTC. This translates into CASKFETGVFYTF.

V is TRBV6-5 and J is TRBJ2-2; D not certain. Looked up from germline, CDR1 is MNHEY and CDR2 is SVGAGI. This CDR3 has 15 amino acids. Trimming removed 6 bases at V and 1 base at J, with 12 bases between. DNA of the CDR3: TGTGCCAGCAGACTCCCGCCCGGGAACACCGGGGAGCTGTTTTTT. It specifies CASRLPPGNTGELFF.

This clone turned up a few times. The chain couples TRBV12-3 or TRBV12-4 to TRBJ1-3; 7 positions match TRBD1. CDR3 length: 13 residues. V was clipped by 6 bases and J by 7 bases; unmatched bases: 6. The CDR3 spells CASRTTGLNTIYF. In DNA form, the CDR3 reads TGTGCCAGCAGGACGACAGGGCTCAACACCATATATTTT.

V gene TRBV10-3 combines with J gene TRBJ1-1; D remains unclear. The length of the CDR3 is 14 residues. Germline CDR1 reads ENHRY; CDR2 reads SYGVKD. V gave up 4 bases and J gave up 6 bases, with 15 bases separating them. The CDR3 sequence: CAISARTNQPEAFF. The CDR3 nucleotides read TGTGCCATCAGTGCCCGGACGAATCAGCCTGAAGCTTTCTTT.

The CDR3 loop is CSASLGVGYTF. The CDR3 DNA sequence: TGCAGTGCTAGCCTAGGGGTCGGCTACACCTTC. V gene TRBV20-1 combines with J gene TRBJ1-2; tentative D call: TRBD1 (5 bases). There are 11 residues in the CDR3. Germline V gene data show CDR1 as DFQATT and CDR2 as SNEGSKA (reference sequence). Between the trimmed V and J ends, which lost 3 bases and 8 bases, there was a span of 10 bases.

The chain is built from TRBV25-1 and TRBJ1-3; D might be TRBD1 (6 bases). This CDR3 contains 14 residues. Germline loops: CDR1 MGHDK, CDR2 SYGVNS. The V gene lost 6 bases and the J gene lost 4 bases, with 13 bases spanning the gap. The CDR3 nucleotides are TGTGCCAGCAGAGGTAGGGGGGCGGGAAACACCATATATTTT. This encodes CASRGRGAGNTIYF. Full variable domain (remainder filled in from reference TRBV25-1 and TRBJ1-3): EADIYQTPRYLVIGTGKKITLECSQTMGHDKMYWYQQDPGMELHLIHYSYGVNSTEKGDLSSESTVSRIRTEHFPLTLESARPSHTSQYLCASRGRGAGNTIYFGEGSWLTVV.

In DNA form, the CDR3 reads TGTGCCTCAGACTCTAGCGGGAGGGGAGTCGGGGAGCTGTTTTTT. The encoded protein is CASDSSGRGVGELFF. The V call is TRBV10-3, the J call TRBJ2-2, with 12 bases that match TRBD2. J was trimmed by 7 bases and V by 11 bases; bases with no gene match: 11. Germline values: CDR1 ENHRY, CDR2 SYGVKD. The CDR3 is 15 amino acids.

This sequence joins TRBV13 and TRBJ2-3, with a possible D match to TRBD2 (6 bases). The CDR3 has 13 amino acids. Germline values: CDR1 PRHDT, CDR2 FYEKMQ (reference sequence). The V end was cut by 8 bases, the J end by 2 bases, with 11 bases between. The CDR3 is CASGTRDTDTQYF. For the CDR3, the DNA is TGTGCCAGCGGGACTCGGGACACAGATACGCAGTATTTT.

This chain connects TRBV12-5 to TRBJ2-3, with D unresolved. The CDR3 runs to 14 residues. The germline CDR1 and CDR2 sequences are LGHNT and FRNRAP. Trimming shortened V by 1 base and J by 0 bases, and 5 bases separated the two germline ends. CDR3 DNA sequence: TGTGCTAGTGGTTTGGGGTCGAGCACAGATACGCAGTATTTT. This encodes CASGLGSSTDTQYF.

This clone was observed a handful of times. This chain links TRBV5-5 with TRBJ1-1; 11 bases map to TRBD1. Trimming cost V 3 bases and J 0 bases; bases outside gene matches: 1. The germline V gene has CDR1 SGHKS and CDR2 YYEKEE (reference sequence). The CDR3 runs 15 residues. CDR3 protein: CASSWTGGMNTEAFF. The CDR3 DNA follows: TGTGCCAGCAGCTGGACAGGGGGCATGAACACTGAAGCTTTCTTT.

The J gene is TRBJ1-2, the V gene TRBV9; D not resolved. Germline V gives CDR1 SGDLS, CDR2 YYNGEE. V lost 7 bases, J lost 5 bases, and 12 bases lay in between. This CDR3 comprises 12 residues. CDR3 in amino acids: CASGSSRYGYTF. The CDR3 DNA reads TGTGCCAGCGGATCCTCGAGGTATGGCTACACCTTC.

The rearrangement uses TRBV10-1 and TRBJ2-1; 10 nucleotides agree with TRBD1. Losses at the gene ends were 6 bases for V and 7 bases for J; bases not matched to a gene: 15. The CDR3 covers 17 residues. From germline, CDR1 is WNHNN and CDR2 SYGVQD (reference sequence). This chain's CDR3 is CASRKLSGTGDRNEQFF. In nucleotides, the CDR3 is TGCGCCAGCAGGAAATTATCCGGGACAGGGGACCGTAATGAGCAGTTCTTC.

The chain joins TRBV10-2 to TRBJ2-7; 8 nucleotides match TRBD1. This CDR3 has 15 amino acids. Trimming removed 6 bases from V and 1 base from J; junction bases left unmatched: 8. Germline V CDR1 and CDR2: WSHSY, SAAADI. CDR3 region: CASRATGGSSYEQYV. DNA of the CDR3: TGCGCCAGCAGAGCTACAGGGGGGAGTTCCTACGAGCAGTACGTC.

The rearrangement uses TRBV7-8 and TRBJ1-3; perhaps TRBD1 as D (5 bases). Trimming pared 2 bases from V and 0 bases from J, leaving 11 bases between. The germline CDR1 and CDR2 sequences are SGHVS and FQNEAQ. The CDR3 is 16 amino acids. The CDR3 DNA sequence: TGTGCCAGCAGCTTACCCCCAGGGAGCTCTGGAAACACCATATATTTT. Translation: CASSLPPGSSGNTIYF.

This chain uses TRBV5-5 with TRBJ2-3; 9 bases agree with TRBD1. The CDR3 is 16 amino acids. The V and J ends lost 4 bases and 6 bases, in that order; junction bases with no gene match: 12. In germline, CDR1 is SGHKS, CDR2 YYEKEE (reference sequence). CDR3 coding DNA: TGTGCCAGCAGCCAGCTATTGGGGACAGGGATGGATACGCAGTATTTT. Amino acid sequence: CASSQLLGTGMDTQYF.

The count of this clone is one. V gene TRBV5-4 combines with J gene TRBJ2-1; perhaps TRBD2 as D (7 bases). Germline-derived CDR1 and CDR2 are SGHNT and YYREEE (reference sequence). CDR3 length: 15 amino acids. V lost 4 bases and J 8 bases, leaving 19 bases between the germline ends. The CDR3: CASSPMLAEGDEQFF. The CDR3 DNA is TGTGCCAGCAGCCCGATGCTAGCGGAGGGGGATGAGCAGTTCTTC.